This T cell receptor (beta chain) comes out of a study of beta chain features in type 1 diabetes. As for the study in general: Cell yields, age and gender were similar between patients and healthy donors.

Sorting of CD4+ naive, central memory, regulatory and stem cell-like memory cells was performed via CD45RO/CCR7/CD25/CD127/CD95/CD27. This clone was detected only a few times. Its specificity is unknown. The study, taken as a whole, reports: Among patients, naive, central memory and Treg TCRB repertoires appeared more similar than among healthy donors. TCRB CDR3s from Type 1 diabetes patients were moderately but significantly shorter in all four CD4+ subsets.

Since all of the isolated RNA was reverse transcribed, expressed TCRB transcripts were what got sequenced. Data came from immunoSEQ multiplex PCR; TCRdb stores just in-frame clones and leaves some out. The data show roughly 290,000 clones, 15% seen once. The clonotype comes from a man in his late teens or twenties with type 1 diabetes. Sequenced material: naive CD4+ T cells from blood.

CDR3: CASSPLAGAGYRQFF. CDR3 DNA: TGTGCCAGCTCACCACTTGCGGGAGCGGGGTACAGGCAGTTCTTC. This chain connects TRBV18 to TRBJ2-1; 7 bases are shared with TRBD2. The germline V gene encodes CDR1 KGHSH and CDR2 LQKENI. The CDR3 is 15 amino acids. Trimming removed 1 base from V and 12 bases from J; junction bases left unmatched: 12. The full variable domain, with the rest looked up from reference TRBV18 and TRBJ2-1, is NAGVMQNPRHLVRRRGQEARLRCSPMKGHSHVYWYRQLPEEGLKFMVYLQKENIIDESGMPKERFSAEFPKEGPSILRIQQVVRGDSAAYFCASSPLAGAGYRQFFGPGTRLTVL.